One and the same sample provided the 22 T cell receptor beta chains below, sequenced in a study of glioma-infiltrating T cells. The iRepertoire nested amplicon-rescue multiplex PCR amplified TCR alpha and beta CDR3s from RNA. One entry per CDR3 protein results from TCRdb running MiXCR on the multiplex PCR reads. The data contain about 180,000 distinct CDR3 sequences, approximately 40% of them singletons. The source material was glioma tissue, nonneoplastic brain tissue, or PBMCs (not recorded which). Receptors originate from a human donor with low-grade glioma or glioblastoma, undergoing nonglioma brain surgery, or in good health (not recorded which).

This clonotype was seen a few times. A much larger clone lies one base from this, so it may be a read error. The genes are TRBV3-1 and TRBJ2-5; unclear D gene. CDR3 length equals 12 residues. From germline, CDR1 is LGHDT and CDR2 YNNKEL (reference sequence). The V gene lost 5 bases and the J gene lost 4 bases, with 8 bases spanning the gap. CDR3 DNA sequence: TGTGCCAGCAGCAAGAGATTAGAGACCCAGTACTTC. It is translated as CASSKRLETQYF.

In this sample, this clonotype turned up many times. The V call is TRBV28, the J call TRBJ1-2; no clear D. The CDR3 loop spans 15 amino acids. V gave up 4 bases and J gave up 5 bases, with 17 bases separating them. Germline V gene data show CDR1 as MDHEN and CDR2 as SYDVKM. This CDR3 reads CASSYSTGRTYGYTF. CDR3 DNA sequence: TGTGCCAGCAGTTACTCTACCGGACGGACTTATGGCTACACCTTC.

With regard to this clonotype: A clone one base away is much larger, so this may be a read error. Given the absence of the conserved phenylalanine or tryptophan at the CDR3 end, a read error is likely. This chain links TRBV20-1 with TRBJ2-7; 13 nucleotides align to TRBD2. The CDR3 sequence is 16 residues long. The V gene end was trimmed by 8 bases and the J gene end by 3 bases; junction bases not matched to a gene: 13. The germline V gene has CDR1 DFQATT and CDR2 SNEGSKA (reference sequence). The CDR3 is CSPLTSGRARVYEQYS. DNA of the CDR3: TGCAGTCCTTTAACTAGCGGGAGGGCCCGAGTCTACGAGCAGTACTCC.

Comment on this clonotype: At one end, the junction sequence differs from germline, possibly due to a read error. The chain joins TRBV20-1 to TRBJ1-6, with D uncertain. The CDR3 has 12 amino acids. Per germline, CDR1 DFQATT and CDR2 SNEGSKA (reference sequence). The CDR3 region is CIPAGTYSPPHF. In nucleotides, the CDR3 is TGCATTCCTGCGGGTACCTATTCACCCCCCCACTTT.

As to this clonotype: This CDR3 is missing its conserved last phenylalanine or tryptophan, likely due to a read error. In nucleotides, the CDR3 is TGTGCCAGCAGCCCGAGACAGGGGGACGGGGGCTACACCATC. Translated: CASSPRQGDGGYTI. The chain is built from TRBV3-1 and TRBJ1-2; 9 bases are shared with TRBD1. The CDR3 covers 14 residues. CDR1 is LGHDT and CDR2 is YNNKEL in the germline V gene (reference sequence). The V and J ends lost 4 bases and 8 bases, in that order; junction bases with no gene match: 8.

For this clonotype: The junction shows a germline mismatch at one end, possibly a read error. The rearrangement joins TRBV20-1 to TRBJ2-1; TRBD2 matches at 8 bases. Per germline, CDR1 DFQATT and CDR2 SNEGSKA (reference sequence). This CDR3 spans 16 amino acids. The CDR3 nucleotides are TGCAGTGCTAGGCCCGGGAATAGCGGGATTGGGAATGTGCAGTTCTTC. It encodes CSARPGNSGIGNVQFF.

Many counts were recorded for this clonotype. This chain uses TRBV7-2 with TRBJ1-4; D not certain. V was clipped by 1 base and J by 3 bases, with 6 bases between them. This CDR3 has 14 amino acids. Germline-derived CDR1 and CDR2 are SGHTA and FQGNSA. This CDR3 reads CASSLEYSNEKLFF. The CDR3 bases are TGTGCCAGCAGCTTAGAGTACTCTAATGAAAAACTGTTTTTT.

For this clonotype: This may be a read error: a much more frequent sequence differs by one nucleotide. The chain couples TRBV6-1 to TRBJ2-7, with TRBD2 matching 9 bases. V shed 5 bases, J shed 4 bases, and the junction held 24 bases outside the gene matches. CDR1 is MNHNS and CDR2 is SASEGT in the germline V gene. This CDR3 has 20 residues. The CDR3 loop is CASSRPISDGLAGTVYEQYF. As DNA, the CDR3 is TGTGCCAGCAGTCGCCCCATAAGTGATGGTCTAGCGGGGACGGTTTACGAGCAGTACTTC.

This clonotype was seen once. The V and J genes are TRBV7-8 and TRBJ2-1; D is perhaps TRBD2 (5 bases). Between the trimmed V and J ends, which lost 6 bases and 5 bases, there was a span of 14 bases. Germline CDR1 reads SGHVS; CDR2 reads FQNEAQ. This CDR3 comprises 14 residues. CDR3 in DNA: TGTGCCAGCAGACGAGGGTCGTACGACAATGAGCAGTTCTTC. Translation gives CASRRGSYDNEQFF.

The chain combines TRBV19 with TRBJ1-1, with TRBD1 identical over 8 bases. The CDR3 contains 15 residues. The germline gives CDR1 LNHDA, CDR2 SQIVND (reference sequence). Trimming cost V 5 bases and J 2 bases; bases outside gene matches: 7. The CDR3 sequence: CASSPRTGTNTEAFF. The CDR3 region has the DNA TGTGCCAGTAGTCCCCGGACAGGGACCAACACTGAAGCTTTCTTT.

The V call is TRBV28, the J call TRBJ2-5, with D possibly matching TRBD1 (6 bases). The germline V gene encodes CDR1 MDHEN and CDR2 SYDVKM. V dropped 5 bases and J dropped 2 bases, with 18 bases sitting between them. The CDR3 loop spans 16 amino acids. CDR3 coding DNA: TGTGCCAGCAGTGACAGGAGCGAGAGTCCACAAGAGACCCAGTACTTC. Translated, it gives CASSDRSESPQETQYF. Full variable domain (remainder filled in from reference TRBV28 and TRBJ2-5): DVKVTQSSRYLVKRTGEKVFLECVQDMDHENMFWYRQDPGLGLRLIYFSYDVKMKEKGDIPEGYSVSREKKERFSLILESASTNQTSMYLCASSDRSESPQETQYFGPGTRLLVL.

As for this clonotype: With a much larger clone just one base away, this may be a read error. The rearrangement uses TRBV25-1 and TRBJ2-7; weak D call: TRBD2 (6 bases). V lost 4 bases and J lost 7, with 26 bases in between. Germline V gene sequence: CDR1 MGHDK, CDR2 SYGVNS. The CDR3 runs 17 residues. CDR3 in amino acids: CASSGKYSGHSYNEQYF. The CDR3 DNA reads TGTGCCAGCAGTGGCAAATATAGCGGCCACTCCTACAATGAGCAGTACTTC.

V usage is TRBV9 and J usage is TRBJ1-1, with D perhaps TRBD1 (6 bases). Trimming cost V 0 bases and J 6 bases, with 12 bases left between them. The CDR3 runs 14 residues. CDR1 SGDLS and CDR2 YYNGEE come from the germline V gene. The CDR3 region has the DNA TGTGCCAGCAGCGTAGGAACAGGGCCGGCTGAAGCTTTCTTT. This translates into CASSVGTGPAEAFF.

Ten or more counts support this clonotype. This chain joins TRBV24-1 and TRBJ2-1, with D maybe TRBD2 (6 bases). The CDR3 runs to 15 residues. V lost 5 bases and J lost 2, with 12 bases in between. CDR1 KGHDR and CDR2 SFDVKD come from the germline V gene. In nucleotides, the CDR3 is TGTGCCACCAGTGTAGATACGGGGGCCTACAATGAGCAGTTCTTC. This sequence encodes CATSVDTGAYNEQFF.

This sequence joins TRBV20-1 and TRBJ1-2, with a weak D call TRBD1 (6 bases). The ends were cut back, 6 bases at V and 4 bases at J, with 18 bases in the middle. Germline V gives CDR1 DFQATT, CDR2 SNEGSKA (reference sequence). The CDR3 contains 14 residues. The CDR3 loop is CSATRGILGYGYTF. Written as DNA, the CDR3 is TGCAGTGCCACCAGGGGCATACTAGGCTATGGCTACACCTTC.

Concerning this clonotype itself: This may be a read error, as it is one base from a much larger clone. V usage is TRBV28 and J usage is TRBJ2-1; D remains ambiguous. Germline V gene sequence: CDR1 MDHEN, CDR2 SYDVKM. The V and J ends lost 10 bases and 8 bases respectively, with 15 bases between them. There are 12 residues in the CDR3. CDR3 in DNA: TGTGCCATCGCTGGGGATGGAGATGAGCAGTTCTTC. Translating it yields CAIAGDGDEQFF. The variable domain in full, completed from reference TRBV28 and TRBJ2-1, reads DVKVTQSSRYLVKRTGEKVFLECVQDMDHENMFWYRQDPGLGLRLIYFSYDVKMKEKGDIPEGYSVSREKKERFSLILESASTNQTSMYLCAIAGDGDEQFFGPGTRLTVL.

By share, this clonotype counts as medium-sized. V usage is TRBV6-1 and J usage is TRBJ2-1; the D is unclear. This CDR3 spans 12 amino acids. CDR1 MNHNS and CDR2 SASEGT come from the germline V gene. Trimming took off 5 bases at V and 3 bases at J, with 5 bases between the two ends. Here the CDR3 reads CASSSDYNEQFF. CDR3 nucleotides: TGTGCCAGCAGTTCCGACTACAATGAGCAGTTCTTC.

On this clonotype itself: A read error is possible here, since a much larger clone lies one base away. The V gene is TRBV19, the J gene TRBJ1-1, with D hard to call. CDR3 length: 13 residues. Germline V gives CDR1 LNHDA, CDR2 SQIVND (reference sequence). V gave up 5 bases and J gave up 0 bases, with 7 bases separating them. The CDR3 spells CASSRKVNTEAFF. As DNA, the CDR3 is TGTGCCAGTAGTCGAAAAGTGAACACTGAAGCTTTCTTT.

Remarks on this clonotype: At one end, the junction sequence differs from germline, possibly due to a read error. The chain couples TRBV19 to TRBJ1-5, with 11 bases identical to TRBD1. This CDR3 region has 16 residues. The germline gives CDR1 LNHDA, CDR2 SQIVND (reference sequence). CDR3 protein: CASSGRTGGEDQPKHF. For the CDR3, the DNA is TGTGCCAGTAGTGGACGGACAGGGGGCGAGGATCAGCCCAAGCATTTT.

As concerns this clonotype: Sequence at one end of the junction differs from germline and may be a read error. This sequence joins TRBV10-3 and TRBJ2-5, with D maybe TRBD2 (6 bases). CDR1 is ENHRY and CDR2 is SYGVKD in the germline V gene. CDR3 length equals 13 residues. CDR3 DNA: TGTGACATCAGCCGGGACTTCCAAGAGACCCAGTACTTC. This gives the protein CDISRDFQETQYF.

Worth noting for this clonotype: Because it lacks the conserved phenylalanine or tryptophan at the end, this CDR3 is likely a read error. The DNA is omitted, as the CDR3 cannot be located on it reliably, and the CDR3 follows TCRdb's listing. J is TRBJ2-1 and V is TRBV28; no DNA check was done on the table's D call, TRBD2. Germline CDR1 reads MDHEN; CDR2 reads SYDVKM. Termini included, the CDR3 measures 16 amino acids. The CDR3 reads CASSLFSLGSYNEQSL.

This clonotype was seen at least ten times. The gene calls are TRBV20-1 and TRBJ2-7; D call uncertain. The germline V gene has CDR1 DFQATT and CDR2 SNEGSKA (reference sequence). The V end lost 2 bases, the J end lost 3 bases, and 14 bases lay between the germline ends. This CDR3 is built from 14 residues. The CDR3, as DNA: TGCAGTGCTAGATTGGACCGTGGGGTCTACGAGCAGTACTTC. Protein sequence: CSARLDRGVYEQYF.